This entry concerns a single TCR beta chain. Its antigen is not known. Incorporated into the TCR beta cDNA libraries were unique molecular identifiers, which served to reduce PCR and sequencing biases. TCRdb re-analysed the PCR reads in MiXCR, keeping a single row per CDR3 protein. The table lists hundreds of thousands of distinct CDR3 sequences, 30% of them singletons. This record comes from a study of post-analysis software for immune sequencing data. Study context: Relapsing-remitting, secondary progressive and progressive-relapsing forms made up the multiple sclerosis disease courses.

The study's findings and limits: Multiple sclerosis patients had significantly lower normalized Chao1 diversity than controls.

The specimen sequenced was blood. The receptor was derived from a girl aged 10 to 17 with multiple sclerosis.

For the CDR3, the DNA is TGCAGTGCTAGAGAGCCAGGGCTCAATGAGCAGTTCTTC. Translating gives CSAREPGLNEQFF. This chain uses TRBV20-1 with TRBJ2-1, with a possible D match to TRBD1 (5 bases). The germline CDR1 and CDR2 sequences are DFQATT and SNEGSKA (reference sequence). CDR3 length equals 13 residues. Deletions cut 0 bases from V and 6 bases from J, with 9 bases between.